This T cell receptor (beta chain) came from a study of technical replicates of blood from several donors. Method: immunoSEQ multiplex PCR; TCRdb's copy keeps in-frame clones and lacks some. The table shows some 79,000 clones, with about 91% occurring only once. This receptor was identified in a human donor in good health. Some clones in this sample may be carry-over from other donors' samples. Sequenced input: T cells isolated from PBMCs.

CDR3 in DNA: TGTGCCAGCAGCTCCCTAGCGGGACAAAGCGAGCAGTACTTC. Translating gives CASSSLAGQSEQYF. The J gene is TRBJ2-7, the V gene TRBV7-6; 9 positions agree with TRBD2. Germline V CDR1 and CDR2: SGHVS, FNYEAQ. This CDR3 spans 14 amino acids. The junction had 7 bases not matched to a gene; V was cut back by 4 bases and J by 6 bases.